The T cell receptor (beta chain) under discussion was sequenced for a study of shared clonotypes between healthy human individuals. Concerning this clone: The antigen is unknown.

The study separated CD4+ cells into CD45RA+ naive and CD45RA-negative memory subsets. Sequencing was performed with immunoSEQ multiplex PCR; in TCRdb, only in-frame clones are kept and a portion is missing. The table records 2,500,000 or so clones, under 95% of them present only once. General study results and limits: Apart from blood, nothing was sampled; tissue repertoires likely differ.

Sequencing used naive CD4+ T cells from PBMCs. The subset is: CD45RA+ positively selected. The clonotype comes from a man between 18 and 29 years old in good health. Some clones in this sample may be carry-over from other donors' samples.

CDR3 coding DNA: TGCGCCAGCAGCTGGGGATTGAGGGAAAAATACGAGCAGTACTTC. Amino acid sequence: CASSWGLREKYEQYF. This chain links TRBV5-1 with TRBJ2-7; the D gene is possibly TRBD2 (5 bases). CDR3 length: 15 residues. The germline V and J ends were trimmed by 3 bases and 4 bases, with 17 bases remaining between them. From germline, CDR1 is SGHRS and CDR2 YFSETQ. The whole variable domain, filled in from reference TRBV5-1 and TRBJ2-7, reads KAGVTQTPRYLIKTRGQQVTLSCSPISGHRSVSWYQQTPGQGLQFLFEYFSETQRNKGNFPGRFSGRQFSNSRSEMNVSTLELGDSALYLCASSWGLREKYEQYFGPGTRLTVT.